The source of this T cell receptor (beta chain) is a study of blood T cell repertoires in COVID-19. The overall study: The origin of the acute and convalescent COVID-19 samples was the United States, Italy and Spain. T cells, B-cell-depleted T cells, or PBMCs provided the cDNA or gDNA that served as material.

TCRdb's copy holds only in-frame clones and misses some; the assay was immunoSEQ multiplex PCR. This sample has roughly 42,000 clones, with about 91% found just once. Trimming cost V 5 bases and J 2 bases, with 13 bases left between them. The CDR3 runs 14 residues. Per germline, CDR1 LNHDA and CDR2 SQIVND (reference sequence). The source material was peripheral blood. This receptor was taken from a human donor in a cohort sampled during active COVID-19. V and J are TRBV19 and TRBJ2-7; unclear D gene. CDR3 DNA: TGTGCCAGTAGTGCTAACAGTAGGACCTACGAGCAGTACTTC. Its translation is CASSANSRTYEQYF. The complete variable domain, with remaining parts taken from reference TRBV19 and TRBJ2-7, reads DGGITQSPKYLFRKEGQNVTLSCEQNLNHDAMYWYRQDPGQGLRLIYYSQIVNDFQKGDIAEGYSVSREKKESFPLTVTSAQKNPTAFYLCASSANSRTYEQYFGPGTRLTVT.